This TCR beta chain was sequenced during a study of T cells in Graves' hyperthyroidism and ophthalmopathy (dated by TCRdb to the late 2010s). Context from the whole study: Peripheral blood samples were taken at initial diagnosis, before any treatment was given. To identify distinguishing TCR V-J signatures, a discovery cohort of some 100 patients was used, comprising some 45 with Graves' ophthalmopathy and about 59 with stable Graves' hyperthyroidism. Whether ophthalmopathy could be predicted prospectively was tested in an independent validation cohort made up of under 20 hyperthyroidism patients plus 17 patients who later progressed to ophthalmopathy. The roughly 100 discovery patients were randomly divided into training and test sets at a 7:3 ratio. In addition, the study compared T-cell repertoires in thyroid tissue and in blood from roughly six Graves' hyperthyroidism patients. After blood sampling, hyperthyroidism patients were treated with methimazole at a starting dose of 30 mg daily, and ophthalmopathy patients were treated with high-dose intravenous methylprednisolone. TCR Vbeta CDR3 sequencing of some 140 peripheral blood samples (43 ophthalmopathy, 75 hyperthyroidism and about 17 progressor patients) is reported in the paper.

Summary of the overall study and its limitations: No statistical method was used to fix the sample size in advance, and group allocation was not hidden from the investigators. In validation, progression to ophthalmopathy was predicted by the model with around 71% sensitivity and roughly 76% specificity, a median of approximately 6.5 months before onset. Most expanded thyroid clonotypes (frequency above 0.001) were also found in blood, which suggests that blood repertoires may mirror thyroid immune responses. A model built on a 13 V-J signature distinguished ophthalmopathy from stable hyperthyroidism, reaching 87.88% sensitivity and 81% to 83% specificity in cross-validation and 80%/75% in testing.

Trimming takes 6 bases from V and 2 bases from J, and the germline ends sit 14 bases apart. CDR1 and CDR2 are drawn from the germline V gene: MDHEN, SYDVKM. The CDR3 goes from the cysteine to the phenylalanine over 15 residues. Only CDR3 DNA is held: 45 bases, read in frame from base 1. In the ophthalmopathy patients, disease was moderately to severely active, with a Clinical Activity Score of 3 or more, a NOSPECS grade of 4 or more, and a duration of less than 3 months. Patients with uncontrolled infections, other autoimmune diseases, pregnancy or lactation were excluded. Diagnoses were established on the basis of clinical symptoms, serum thyroxine and TRAb, thyroid ultrasound, and orbital computed tomography. PBMCs were separated from under 11 ml of fresh peripheral blood using Ficoll-Paque density gradient centrifugation. Total RNA was extracted with Trizol reagent, and quality was checked on an Agilent 2100 Bioanalyzer.

The TCR beta CDR3 regions were amplified from the RNA transcripts. The TCR CDR3 was subjected to a first round of RT-PCR using the HTBI primer set and the Qiagen OneStep RT-PCR kit. Libraries were constructed in a second round of multiplex PCR, after which size selection and purification were performed. Sequencing of the libraries was done on an Illumina HiSeq2000 using paired-end 100 bp reads. As for the authors' bioinformatics: SOAPnuke was used to process the raw data, throwing out any read that contained adapters or uncalled bases, had a mean Phred below 15, or lacked an exact constant-primer or identifier match. High-quality paired reads were merged with COPE v1.2.5, and unique nucleotide sequences were defined as clonotypes. MiTCR v1.1 was used to align the clonotypes against IMGT TRBV, TRBD and TRBJ reference segments. Analysis was restricted to V-J combinations with a frequency above 0.0001, which covered roughly 99% of repertoires. The TCS score was defined as F50 (clonal expansion) divided by E x V (chaos), with BLOSUM62-based TCRdist calculated between CDR3 peptides within each V-J. Welch's t-statistics and random forest reduced roughly 500 V-J features to 10 to 15, which were used in a naive Bayes classifier (R e1071). The Morisita-Horn index was used to measure how similar the thyroid and blood repertoires were. TCRdb ran its own pipeline on the public reads, namely fastp trimming at Q25 and MiXCR clone calling, and kept in-frame beta chains. A single entry per CDR3 protein holds the most common genes and DNA from its merged rows. The V and J calls, along with clone size, are taken from TCRdb and not from the paper's own processing. The sample table holds fewer than 650,000 distinct CDR3 sequences, of which under 15% were seen once. About 3.9% of the sample is in the top ten clones.

This clonotype was seen many times. The specificity of this receptor is unknown. Qualities for individual bases were not recorded, and no much larger clone is one base off. The sequenced sample was blood. The V and J genes are TRBV28 and TRBJ1-5, and possibly TRBD1, on 6 matching bases. The receptor's source is a woman between 35 and 50 years old with Graves' ophthalmopathy. The DNA sequence reads TGTGCCAGCAGGCCACCGACAGGAGGCAATCAGCCCCAGCATTTT. Translated, it reads CASRPPTGGNQPQHF.